These T cell receptor beta chains were read from a single sample in a study of T cells in Graves' hyperthyroidism and ophthalmopathy. TCRdb recomputed calls from the multiplex PCR reads with MiXCR, one row per CDR3 protein. Of approximately 400,000 distinct CDR3 sequences in the sample, approximately 15% were seen once. Sequenced input: blood. These receptor sequences come from a woman aged 18 to 35 with Graves' hyperthyroidism that later progressed to Graves' ophthalmopathy. The CDR3 runs from the conserved cysteine through the conserved F or W. The D gene is left open where the match is weak. Not all rows give a size; the values are once, few, many and, for expanded clones, a class.

TRBJ1-4	TRBV28	-	-	TGTGCCAGCAGCTTGGCCGGGGCTAATGAAAAACTGTTTTTT	CASSLAGANEKLFF
TRBJ2-6	TRBV7-9	-	-	TGTGCCAGCAGCTTTGACAGCTCCAACGTCCTGACTTTC	CASSFDSSNVLTF
TRBJ2-6	TRBV5-1	TRBD2	-	TGCGCCAGCAGCTTGGTGGGGGGGGACTGGGAACGTTCTGGGGCCAACGTCCTGACTTTC	CASSLVGGDWERSGANVLTF
TRBJ1-3	TRBV20-1	-	-	TGCAGTGCTAGGAAACTGTTCGGAAACACCATATATTTT	CSARKLFGNTIYF
TRBJ1-6	TRBV28	-	few	TGTGCCAGCAAGCAAGGGGCAGAAGTAATGGGTTCACCCCTCCACTTT	CASKQGAEVMGSPLHF
TRBJ2-7	TRBV14	-	-	TGTGCCAGCAGCCAACGATGGTACGAGCAGTACTTC	CASSQRWYEQYF
TRBJ1-2	TRBV5-1	TRBD1	many	TGCGCCAGCAGCTTGGGCACCGACAGGGGCCTTTTCGGCTACACCTTC	CASSLGTDRGLFGYTF
TRBJ1-1	TRBV19	TRBD1	-	TGTGCCAGTAGTGACCCGGGACAGGGGATGGCGGCTGAAGCTTTCTTT	CASSDPGQGMAAEAFF
TRBJ2-7	TRBV14	-	-	TGCGCCAGCAGCCAAGATGGGTCCGGTTTTAGCTCCTACGAGCAGTACTTC	CASSQDGSGFSSYEQYF
TRBJ2-7	TRBV14	TRBD1	many	TGTGCCAGCAGCCAGCCCTTAATCCGGGACAGGGTCTACGAGCAGTACTTC	CASSQPLIRDRVYEQYF
TRBJ2-5	TRBV27	-	many	TGTGCCAGCAGTTTCGCCACCTACTACCAAGAGACCCAGTACTTC	CASSFATYYQETQYF
TRBJ2-7	TRBV5-1	-	-	TGCGCCAGCAGCCCAACTGGGGGGAACTCCTACGAGCAGTACTTC	CASSPTGGNSYEQYF
TRBJ2-1	TRBV12-3/TRBV12-4	TRBD1	many	TGTGCCAGCAGTTTTGTCACAGGGGGCAATGAGCAGTTCTTC	CASSFVTGGNEQFF
TRBJ2-5	TRBV5-4	-	many	TGTGCCAGCAGCTTGTTCGGCGGGAATCGGGTAGAGACCCAGTACTTC	CASSLFGGNRVETQYF
TRBJ2-1	TRBV6-1	-	few	TGTGCCAGCAGGCAGGAAGGTACCAGCTCCTACAATGAGCAGTTCTTC	CASRQEGTSSYNEQFF
TRBJ2-3	TRBV24-1	TRBD1	many	TGTGCCACCAGTGCCATGACAGGGGATCTGACAGATACGCAGTATTTT	CATSAMTGDLTDTQYF
TRBJ2-7	TRBV7-9	TRBD1	many	TGTGCCAGCAGCAACGATGGACAGGGGATCTACGAGCAGTACTTC	CASSNDGQGIYEQYF
TRBJ2-1	TRBV20-1	TRBD1	-	TGCAGTGCAAGGGACAGGAGGTTCGACAATGAACAGTTCTTC	CSARDRRFDNEQFF
TRBJ2-3	TRBV5-6	-	few	TGTGCCGGCGACCGCGCCACTAGCACAGATACGCAGTATTTT	CAGDRATSTDTQYF
TRBJ2-1	TRBV2	TRBD2	many	TGTGCCAGCAGTGTGAGGCAACTAGCGGGGGCCTACAATGAGCAGTTCTTC	CASSVRQLAGAYNEQFF
TRBJ2-1	TRBV2	-	many	TGTGCCACCAAAGGAGGGGTTGGTGAGCAGTTCTTC	CATKGGVGEQFF
TRBJ2-5	TRBV9	-	-	TGTGCCAGCAGCGTAGGAACTGGGGGGTGGGAGACCCAGTACTTC	CASSVGTGGWETQYF
TRBJ2-1	TRBV5-8	TRBD1	few	TGTGCCAGCAGCTCGGGACAGGGTAGGTCCTACAATGAGCAGTTCTTC	CASSSGQGRSYNEQFF
TRBJ2-1	TRBV27	TRBD1	many	TGTGCCAGCAGTCCTGGGACAGGGGGCCAGAATGAGCAGTTCTTC	CASSPGTGGQNEQFF
TRBJ2-6	TRBV20-1	TRBD1	-	TGCAGCGTCCCGGGACAGGGTGCTGGGGCCAACGTCCTGACTTTC	CSVPGQGAGANVLTF
TRBJ1-1	TRBV27	-	many	TGTGCCAGCAGTTCCTGGGGGCGCGTAGCGAACACTGAAGCTTTCTTT	CASSSWGRVANTEAFF
TRBJ1-6	TRBV4-2	TRBD1	-	TGTGCCAGCAGCCAAGAGATCCAGGGGGCCGGTTCACCCCTCCACTTT	CASSQEIQGAGSPLHF
TRBJ2-1	TRBV4-1	-	many	TGCGCCAGCAGCCACGGTGGGGACTACAATGAGCAGTTCTTC	CASSHGGDYNEQFF
TRBJ1-2	TRBV12-5	-	-	TGTGCTAGTGGTTTGGTCCTCAGGTCTCAATATGGCTACACCTTC	CASGLVLRSQYGYTF
TRBJ1-1	TRBV30	-	many	TGTGCCTGGAGGCGCCTGAACACTGAAGCTTTCTTT	CAWRRLNTEAFF
TRBJ1-1	TRBV5-1	-	many	TGCGCCAGCAGCCGCGAGGGAAGGGGGGACACTGAAGCTTTCTTT	CASSREGRGDTEAFF
TRBJ1-1	TRBV28	-	few	TGTGCCAGCAGTCCCCTCGGGGGGCGGTTGAACACTGAAGCTTTCTTT	CASSPLGGRLNTEAFF
TRBJ1-5	TRBV20-1	-	many	TGCAGTGCCCAGAGTGTGGGGGATCAGCCCCAGCATTTT	CSAQSVGDQPQHF
TRBJ2-2	TRBV9	-	few	TGTGCCAGCAGCCCCCCGATTCCTAACACCGGGGAGCTGTTTTTT	CASSPPIPNTGELFF
TRBJ2-7	TRBV19	-	few	TGTGCCAGTAAACGGGCAGCCTCCCTCTACGAGCAGTACTTC	CASKRAASLYEQYF
TRBJ2-4	TRBV27	-	many	TGTGCCAGCAGTTTATCGATACAGGGTAACATTCAGTACTTC	CASSLSIQGNIQYF
TRBJ2-1	TRBV7-9	TRBD2	few	TGTGCCAGCCGCCTAGCGGGAGCCAACAATGAGCAGTTCTTC	CASRLAGANNEQFF
TRBJ1-1	TRBV7-2	TRBD1	many	TGTGCCAGCAGCTCGACAGGGGGACCCACTGAAGCTTTCTTT	CASSSTGGPTEAFF
TRBJ2-7	TRBV28	TRBD2	many	TGTGCCAGCAGCCTAACATCGACCGGGACTAGCTTCTACGAGCAGTACTTC	CASSLTSTGTSFYEQYF
TRBJ2-1	TRBV19	-	many	TGTGCCAGTAGTATAGAGGCGGCCAGTTCCTACAATGAGCAGTTCTTC	CASSIEAASSYNEQFF
TRBJ2-7	TRBV11-2	TRBD2	-	TGTGCCAGCAGCGCCCAACTAGCGGGAGGGGGCTACGAGCAGTACTTC	CASSAQLAGGGYEQYF
TRBJ1-2	TRBV29-1	-	-	TGCAGCGTTGAAGGGACAGCCTATGGCTACACCTTC	CSVEGTAYGYTF
TRBJ2-1	TRBV5-1	TRBD2	few	TGCGCCAGCTTTCGGACTAGCGGGAACAATGAGCAGTTCTTC	CASFRTSGNNEQFF
TRBJ1-3	TRBV4-2	-	-	TGTGCCAGCAGCCAAGATCTTCCAGAAACTGGAAACACCATATATTTT	CASSQDLPETGNTIYF
TRBJ1-2	TRBV7-9	TRBD1	few	TGTGCCAGCAGCGAAGTACCGGGACAGGGTTATGGCTACACCTTC	CASSEVPGQGYGYTF
TRBJ2-1	TRBV28	-	many	TGTGCCATTCGGAGTAGTGCCAATGAGCAGTTCTTC	CAIRSSANEQFF
TRBJ2-7	TRBV4-3	-	many	TGCGCCAGCAGCCAAGAAGGGGATGGCTACGAGCAGTACTTC	CASSQEGDGYEQYF
TRBJ2-7	TRBV12-3/TRBV12-4	TRBD1	-	TGTGCCAGCAGTTCAATACAGGGGGAGGCCTACGAGCAGTACTTC	CASSSIQGEAYEQYF
TRBJ2-7	TRBV20-1	-	many	TGCAGTGCTCAGCCTGTTGAAGGGCGGAATAAGCAGTACTTC	CSAQPVEGRNKQYF
TRBJ2-7	TRBV5-1	TRBD2	many	TGCGCCAGCAGCTCCGCGGGGGACTCTTACGAGCAGTACTTC	CASSSAGDSYEQYF
TRBJ2-2	TRBV28	-	few	TGTGCCAGCAGTTTATGGATAGGGGGTAACACCGGGGAGCTGTTTTTT	CASSLWIGGNTGELFF
TRBJ1-2	TRBV3-1	TRBD1	many	TGTGCCAGCAGCCAAGCAGGGGGTGATAACTATGGCTACACCTTC	CASSQAGGDNYGYTF